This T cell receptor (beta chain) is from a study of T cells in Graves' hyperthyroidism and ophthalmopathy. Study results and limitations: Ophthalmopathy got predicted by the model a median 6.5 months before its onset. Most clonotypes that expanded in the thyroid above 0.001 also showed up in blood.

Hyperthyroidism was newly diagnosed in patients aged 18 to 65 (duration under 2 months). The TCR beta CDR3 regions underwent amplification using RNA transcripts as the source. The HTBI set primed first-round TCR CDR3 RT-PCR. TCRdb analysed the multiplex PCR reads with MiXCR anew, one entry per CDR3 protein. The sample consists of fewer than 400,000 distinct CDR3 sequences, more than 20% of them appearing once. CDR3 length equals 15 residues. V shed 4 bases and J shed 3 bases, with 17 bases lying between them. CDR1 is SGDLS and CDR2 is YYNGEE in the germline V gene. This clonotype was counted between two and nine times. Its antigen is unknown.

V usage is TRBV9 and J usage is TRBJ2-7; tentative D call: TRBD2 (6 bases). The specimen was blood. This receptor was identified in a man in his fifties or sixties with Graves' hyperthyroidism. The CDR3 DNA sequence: TGTGCCAGCAGCCTCCCCAATAGCGGAGTCTACGAGCAGTACTTC. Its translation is CASSLPNSGVYEQYF.